This passage covers 11 T cell receptor beta chains from one sample sequenced in a study of cytomegalovirus exposure and HLA in healthy donors. Use of 60 Vbeta and 13 Jbeta primers characterized the PCR. The method was immunoSEQ multiplex PCR; TCRdb's version includes in-frame clones alone and lacks a portion of them. This sample has about 160,000 clones, with roughly three quarters found just once. Sequenced sample: PBMCs. The receptor source for this set is a man aged 18 to 30 in good health and CMV-seropositive.

A remark on this clone: Compared with germline, one end of the junction differs, possibly owing to a read error. The chain has TRBV6-6 and TRBJ1-5; weak D call: TRBD1 (5 bases). Germline V lookup: CDR1 MNHNY, CDR2 SVGAGI (reference sequence). The CDR3 is 14 amino acids. CDR3 DNA: TGTGCCAGCAGTTACCTCCAGGGAAACCAGCCCCGGCATTTT. It encodes CASSYLQGNQPRHF.

The chain is built from TRBV27 and TRBJ2-3; TRBD1 might be the D (5 bases). The CDR3 is made up of 15 amino acids. The germline V gene encodes CDR1 MNHEY and CDR2 SMNVEV (reference sequence). Trimming shortened V by 6 bases and J by 2 bases, and 15 bases separated the two germline ends. The CDR3 sequence: CASSPPGFLTDTQYF. The CDR3 coding sequence is TGTGCCAGCAGCCCTCCAGGGTTTCTCACAGATACGCAGTATTTT.

The V call is TRBV7-7, the J call TRBJ2-2, with a tentative D call TRBD1 (5 bases). The CDR3 totals 15 residues. V was trimmed by 1 base and J by 6 bases, leaving 12 bases between them. CDR1 and CDR2 from the germline V gene are SSHAT and FNYEAQ (reference sequence). The CDR3 DNA sequence: TGTGCCAGCAGCTTAGACAGGAACGGCGCCGGGGAGCTGTTTTTT. This encodes CASSLDRNGAGELFF.

Of note for this clone: This CDR3 is missing its conserved last phenylalanine or tryptophan, likely due to a read error. Because the CDR3's place on the DNA is in doubt, the DNA is left out and the CDR3 is given as listed by TCRdb. This chain uses TRBV21-1 with TRBJ1-2; the tabulated D call, TRBD1, remains unverified against the DNA. TRBV21-1 is assigned pseudogene status. The CDR3 has 11 amino acids, counting both end residues. CDR3: CASSKGSQGSA.

The gene calls are TRBV4-2 and TRBJ1-5; D uncertain. V lost 0 bases and J 4 bases, leaving 7 bases between the germline ends. The CDR3 covers 14 residues. The germline gives CDR1 LGHNA, CDR2 YNFKEQ. The CDR3 DNA follows: TGTGCCAGCAGCCAAGATAACTTGAATCAGCCCCAGCATTTT. It codes for CASSQDNLNQPQHF.

This clone was observed a single time. This chain joins TRBV15 and TRBJ1-1; possible D gene TRBD1, 6 bases. The V gene lost 5 bases and the J gene lost 7 bases, with 17 bases spanning the gap. CDR3 length: 14 residues. The germline gives CDR1 LNHNV, CDR2 YYDKDF (reference sequence). CDR3 amino acids: CATSWRTDNYEAFF. DNA for the CDR3: TGTGCCACCAGCTGGAGGACAGACAACTATGAAGCTTTCTTT.

V usage is TRBV6-1 and J usage is TRBJ2-2; D remains unclear. V lost 0 bases, J lost 1 base, and 6 bases lay in between. Germline lookup yields CDR1 MNHNS and CDR2 SASEGT. This CDR3 contains 15 residues. The CDR3 loop is CASSEAPGNTGELFF. CDR3 DNA sequence: TGTGCCAGCAGTGAAGCGCCGGGGAACACCGGGGAGCTGTTTTTT.

The chain links TRBV27 to TRBJ1-1; D is undetermined. There are 10 residues in the CDR3. The V and J ends lost 8 bases and 3 bases respectively, with 4 bases between them. CDR1 MNHEY and CDR2 SMNVEV come from the germline V gene (reference sequence). The CDR3 sequence is CASGDTEAFF. The CDR3 nucleotides are TGTGCCAGCGGAGACACTGAAGCTTTCTTT.

The chain has TRBV2 and TRBJ2-1, with 13 bases fitting TRBD2. The junction had 8 bases not matched to a gene; V was cut back by 6 bases and J by 0 bases. The CDR3 is made up of 18 amino acids. CDR1 is SNHLY, CDR2 FYNNEI, per germline. In DNA, the CDR3 is TGTGCCAGCAGGTGGGAACTAGCGGGAGGGAGCTCCTACAATGAGCAGTTCTTC. Its translation: CASRWELAGGSSYNEQFF. The full variable domain, rest sourced from reference TRBV2 and TRBJ2-1, is EPEVTQTPSHQVTQMGQEVILRCVPISNHLYFYWYRQILGQKVEFLVSFYNNEISEKSEIFDDQFSVERPDGSNFTLKIRSTKLEDSAMYFCASRWELAGGSSYNEQFFGPGTRLTVL.

The chain has TRBV6-5 and TRBJ1-1; TRBD1 aligns across 9 bases. The V and J ends lost 5 bases and 10 bases, in that order; junction bases with no gene match: 2. The CDR3 has 11 residues. Germline-derived CDR1 and CDR2 are MNHEY and SVGAGI. This CDR3 reads CASSGQGRAFF. The CDR3 nucleotides are TGTGCCAGCAGTGGACAGGGGAGAGCTTTCTTT.

This rearrangement joins TRBV4-2 to TRBJ2-7, with D perhaps TRBD1 (6 bases). This CDR3 contains 14 residues. Per germline, CDR1 LGHNA and CDR2 YNFKEQ. V was shortened by 1 base and J by 3 bases, with 10 bases between the two germline ends. The CDR3 is CASSQATGNYEQYF. CDR3 DNA sequence: TGTGCCAGCAGCCAAGCAACAGGGAACTACGAGCAGTACTTC.